The source of this T cell receptor (beta chain) is a study of T cells in narcolepsy. About the research overall: Donors had narcolepsy type 1 or type 2, or were healthy controls.

A few counts support this clone. No antigen is known for it. Per the germline V gene, CDR1 is LGHNA and CDR2 is YSLEER. The CDR3 totals 14 residues. V dropped 0 bases and J dropped 8 bases, with 13 bases sitting between them. Here immunoSEQ multiplex PCR was the method, and the copy in TCRdb shows in-frame clones only, minus some. The sample has more than 30,000 clones, over 80% seen once. General observations from the study: Autoreactive clonotypes reportedly recurred in blood of same and different patients, not controls. Autoreactive clone sequences were missing from some blood memory CD4+ repertoires.

The sequenced material came from CD45RA- memory CD4+ T cells from PBMCs. The chain is built from TRBV4-3 and TRBJ1-1, with a weak D call TRBD1 (5 bases). This TCR was recovered from a human donor with narcolepsy. Written as DNA, the CDR3 is TGCGCCAGCAGCCAAGATATCGGGGGTCTGGAAGCTTTCTTT. This translates into CASSQDIGGLEAFF.